This T cell receptor beta chain was documented in a study of T cell responses to AZD1222 COVID-19 vaccine. CDR1 and CDR2 from the germline V gene are SGHTA and FQGTGA. This CDR3 region has 15 residues. V dropped 1 base and J dropped 4 bases, with 11 bases sitting between them. A note on this clone: The antigen remains undetermined.

Assay: immunoSEQ multiplex PCR; the TCRdb copy retains only in-frame clones and omits some. The table records under 200,000 clones, about 91% of them present only once. Overall study findings and caveats: Two doses of AZD1222 preceded a rise in Spike-specific TCR breadth and depth.

The source was peripheral blood, collected on day 0 of AZD1222 vaccination. The TCR originated in an adult in good health. This sequence joins TRBV7-3 and TRBJ2-1, with D possibly being TRBD2 (6 bases). CDR3 bases: TGTGCCAGCAGCTTAATCCCGGCGGGGTACAATGAGCAGTTCTTC. This encodes CASSLIPAGYNEQFF.